This T cell receptor beta chain emerged from a study of T cell responses to AZD1222 COVID-19 vaccine. Points from the study as a whole: Reports indicate that nearly half of spike-specific TCRs are directed at unmutated variant regions. Clonal diversity may have been underestimated in mostly white British donors. Baseline seropositivity occurred in only a handful of AZD1222 recipients.

The repertoire was sequenced with immunoSEQ multiplex PCR; TCRdb's copy has only in-frame clones and lacks some. The data hold 150,000 or so clones, with 80% to 95% observed a single time. Comments on this clone: What it binds is unknown.

V was trimmed by 5 bases and J by 5 bases, leaving 18 bases between them. CDR3 size: 15 residues. Germline lookup yields CDR1 SGHVS and CDR2 FNYEAQ. V and J are TRBV7-6 and TRBJ2-5, with D possibly TRBD2 on 6 matching bases. The starting material was peripheral blood, obtained on day 0 of AZD1222 vaccination. The origin of this receptor is an adult in good health. Written as DNA, the CDR3 is TGTGCCAGCAGCCCATCGGGACTCCCGACGGAGACCCAGTACTTC. It is translated as CASSPSGLPTETQYF.